This T cell receptor beta chain was obtained from a study of response to subunit inactivated influenza vaccine. General study findings and limits: That few new T cells are recruited by each seasonal influenza vaccination was the authors' suggestion.

The germline gives CDR1 DFQATT, CDR2 SNEGSKA (reference sequence). The CDR3 loop spans 15 amino acids. With 6 bases removed from V and 7 bases from J, the gap between germline ends came to 24 bases. As regards this clonotype: What it binds is not known.

TCRdb re-called the RT-PCR reads with MiXCR, one entry per CDR3 protein. Of around 650,000 distinct CDR3 sequences in the sample, 15% to 19% were seen once. This chain connects TRBV20-1 to TRBJ2-5; D is tentatively TRBD1 or TRBD2 (5 bases each). The input for sequencing was PBMCs from blood, taken 11 to 12 days after vaccination. This sequence originates from a man aged 45-65 years who received an inactivated influenza vaccine. The CDR3 protein is CSAPFRGRGKGTQYF. CDR3 in DNA: TGCAGTGCCCCCTTCCGTGGTCGGGGCAAAGGGACCCAGTACTTC.